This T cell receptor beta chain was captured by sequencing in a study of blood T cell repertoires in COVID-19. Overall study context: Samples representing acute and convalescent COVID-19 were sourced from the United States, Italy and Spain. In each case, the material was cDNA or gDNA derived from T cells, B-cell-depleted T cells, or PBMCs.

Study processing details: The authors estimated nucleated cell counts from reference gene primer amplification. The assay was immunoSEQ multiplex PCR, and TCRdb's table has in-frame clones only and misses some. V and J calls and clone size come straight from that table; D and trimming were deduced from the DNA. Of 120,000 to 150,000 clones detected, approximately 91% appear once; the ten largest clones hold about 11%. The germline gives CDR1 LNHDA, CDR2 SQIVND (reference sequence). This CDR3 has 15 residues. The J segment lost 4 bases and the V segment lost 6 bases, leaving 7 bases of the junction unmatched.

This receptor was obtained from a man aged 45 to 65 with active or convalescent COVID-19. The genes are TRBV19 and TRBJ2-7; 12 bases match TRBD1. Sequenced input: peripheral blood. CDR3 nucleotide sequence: TGTGCCAGTAGCCGTCCGGGACAGGGGGCGTACGAGCAGTACTTC. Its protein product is CASSRPGQGAYEQYF. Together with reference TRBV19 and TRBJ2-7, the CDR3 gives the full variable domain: DGGITQSPKYLFRKEGQNVTLSCEQNLNHDAMYWYRQDPGQGLRLIYYSQIVNDFQKGDIAEGYSVSREKKESFPLTVTSAQKNPTAFYLCASSRPGQGAYEQYFGPGTRLTVT.